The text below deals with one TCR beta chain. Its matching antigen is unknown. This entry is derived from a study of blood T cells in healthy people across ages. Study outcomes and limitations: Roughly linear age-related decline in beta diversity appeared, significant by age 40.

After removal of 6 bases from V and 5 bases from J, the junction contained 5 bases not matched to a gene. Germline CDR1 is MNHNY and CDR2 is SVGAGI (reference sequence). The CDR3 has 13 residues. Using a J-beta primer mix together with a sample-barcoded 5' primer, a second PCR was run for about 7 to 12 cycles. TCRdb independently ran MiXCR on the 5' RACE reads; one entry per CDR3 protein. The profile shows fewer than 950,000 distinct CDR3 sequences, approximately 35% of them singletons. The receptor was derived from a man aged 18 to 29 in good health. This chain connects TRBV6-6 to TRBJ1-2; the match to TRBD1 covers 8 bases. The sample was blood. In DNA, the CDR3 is TGTGCCAGCAGGGAGGGACAGGAATATGGCTACACCTTC. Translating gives CASREGQEYGYTF.